A single sample is the source of the 13 T cell receptor beta chains below, sequenced in a study of blood T cell repertoires in COVID-19. Some clones are missing from TCRdb's copy, which holds only in-frame ones; the method was immunoSEQ multiplex PCR. Of 100,000 to 150,000 clones in the sample, roughly 69% were seen once. Sample: peripheral blood. The receptor set was obtained from a woman in her seventies with acute or convalescent COVID-19.

This clone was recorded only once. The chain employs TRBV19 and TRBJ2-5, with 7 bases that match TRBD1. CDR1 is LNHDA, CDR2 SQIVND, per germline (reference sequence). The ends lost 6 bases at V and 5 bases at J; junction bases unmatched: 6. This CDR3 has 13 residues. Here the CDR3 DNA reads TGTGCCAGTAGCACAGGGGAAAGGGAGACCCAGTACTTC. Translation gives CASSTGERETQYF.

This chain uses TRBV5-1 with TRBJ2-5; D is possibly TRBD2 (6 bases). Germline V CDR1 and CDR2: SGHRS, YFSETQ. Between the trimmed V and J ends, which lost 3 bases and 3 bases, there was a span of 9 bases. The CDR3 length is 13 residues. The CDR3 is CASSWTGEETQYF. The DNA of the CDR3 is TGCGCCAGCAGCTGGACGGGGGAAGAGACCCAGTACTTC.

The rearrangement joins TRBV28 to TRBJ2-4, with D perhaps matching TRBD2 (5 bases). Trimming left V 7 bases short and J 0 bases short, with 16 bases between. The CDR3 is made up of 16 amino acids. The germline gives CDR1 MDHEN, CDR2 SYDVKM. The CDR3 spells CASTESGNLAKNIQYF. For the CDR3, the DNA is TGTGCCAGCACCGAATCCGGGAATCTAGCCAAAAACATTCAGTACTTC.

J is TRBJ2-1 and V is TRBV27, with D tentatively TRBD1 (6 bases). The CDR3 is made up of 15 amino acids. The germline V and J ends were trimmed by 7 bases and 9 bases, with 22 bases remaining between them. Germline CDR1 reads MNHEY; CDR2 reads SMNVEV (reference sequence). CDR3 in DNA: TGTGCCAGCAAAACACAGGGCCCATCGGGCGGTGAGCAGTTCTTC. Its protein product is CASKTQGPSGGEQFF.

The genes are TRBV21-1 and TRBJ2-7; no DNA check was done on the table's D call, TRBD1. TRBV21-1 is recorded as a pseudogene. The CDR3 covers 16 residues. The CDR3 region is CASSKTRDSSFYEQYF. CDR3 nucleotides: TGTGCCAGCAGCAAAACACGGGACAGCTCCTTTTACGAGCAGTACTTC.

Many counts were recorded for this clone. The rearrangement joins TRBV27 to TRBJ1-1; D is unresolved. This CDR3 region has 14 residues. The germline V gene has CDR1 MNHEY and CDR2 SMNVEV (reference sequence). With 0 bases removed from V and 2 bases from J, the gap between germline ends came to 7 bases. The CDR3 DNA is TGTGCCAGCAGTTTATCGCGGAAAAACACTGAAGCTTTCTTT. It yields the protein CASSLSRKNTEAFF.

This sequence joins TRBV4-1 and TRBJ1-5; no clear D gene. Per germline, CDR1 MGHRA and CDR2 YSYEKL. This CDR3 region has 15 residues. V lost 1 base to trimming and J lost 0 bases, with 7 bases between them. CDR3 sequence reads: CASSQVGSSNQPQHF. For the CDR3, the DNA is TGCGCCAGCAGCCAAGTTGGGAGTAGCAATCAGCCCCAGCATTTT.

This rearrangement joins TRBV7-2 to TRBJ1-2; 7 bases line up with TRBD1. The CDR3 is 15 residues long. The ends lost 1 base at V and 4 bases at J; junction bases unmatched: 6. Germline V lookup: CDR1 SGHTA, CDR2 FQGNSA. CDR3 amino acids: CASSLEQGVVYGYTF. The CDR3 DNA is TGTGCCAGCAGCTTAGAGCAGGGGGTGGTCTATGGCTACACCTTC.

This clone was counted once. The chain employs TRBV5-6 and TRBJ1-1; no clear D gene. V was trimmed by 1 base and J by 0 bases, leaving 10 bases between them. Germline V gives CDR1 SGHDT, CDR2 YYEEEE. The CDR3 has 15 amino acids. The CDR3 region has the DNA TGTGCCAGCAGCTTGTTGGGCACTGTGAACACTGAAGCTTTCTTT. It translates to CASSLLGTVNTEAFF.

The chain couples TRBV7-9 to TRBJ2-1; TRBD2 aligns across 8 bases. The CDR3 runs to 15 residues. The trim removed 5 bases at V and 7 bases at J, leaving 10 bases unmatched. Germline CDR1 and CDR2: SEHNR and FQNEAQ (reference sequence). The CDR3 nucleotides read TGTGCCAGCAGCCCGGCGGGGACTAGGGGGAATGAGCAGTTCTTC. Its translation: CASSPAGTRGNEQFF.

This chain links TRBV10-2 with TRBJ1-2; possibly TRBD1 for D (5 bases). The CDR3 totals 13 residues. The V end lost 3 bases, the J end lost 3 bases, and 8 bases lay between the germline ends. Germline-derived CDR1 and CDR2 are WSHSY and SAAADI. In DNA form, the CDR3 reads TGCGCCAGCAGTGACAGGGCCTACTATGGCTACACCTTC. Protein product: CASSDRAYYGYTF.

This clone is a singleton in its sample. V is TRBV28 and J is TRBJ1-1; D possibly corresponds to TRBD1 (6 bases). CDR3 length: 17 amino acids. V shed 7 bases and J shed 0 bases, with 21 bases lying between them. Germline V gene sequence: CDR1 MDHEN, CDR2 SYDVKM. CDR3 in DNA: TGTGCCAGCACTCCCGGGGGGGCAGGCCTCATGAACACTGAAGCTTTCTTT. Translation gives CASTPGGAGLMNTEAFF.

This clone occurred many times. This chain connects TRBV6-5 to TRBJ2-4, with a weak D call TRBD1 (5 bases). The CDR3 has 15 amino acids. Germline V gene lookup returns CDR1 MNHEY and CDR2 SVGAGI. The V and J ends lost 0 bases and 0 bases respectively, with 6 bases between them. CDR3 region: CASSYSGLAKNIQYF. The CDR3 region has the DNA TGTGCCAGCAGTTACTCGGGGCTAGCCAAAAACATTCAGTACTTC.